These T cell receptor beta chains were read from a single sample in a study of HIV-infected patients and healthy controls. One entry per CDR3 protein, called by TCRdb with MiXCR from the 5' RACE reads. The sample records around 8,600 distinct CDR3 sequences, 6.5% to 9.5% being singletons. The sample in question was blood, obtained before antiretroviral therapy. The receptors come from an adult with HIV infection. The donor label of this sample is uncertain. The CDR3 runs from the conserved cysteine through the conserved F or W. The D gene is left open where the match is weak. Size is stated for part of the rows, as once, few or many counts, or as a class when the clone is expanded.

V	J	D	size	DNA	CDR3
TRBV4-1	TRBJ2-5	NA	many	TGCGCCAGCAGCGGAGTACAAGAGACCCAGTACTTC	CASSGVQETQYF
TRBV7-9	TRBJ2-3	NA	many	TGTGCCAGCTCAGGGTTCGGGTACACAGATACGCAGTATTTT	CASSGFGYTDTQYF
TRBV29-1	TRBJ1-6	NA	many	TGCAGCGTTTCAAAGGGGTCAAATAATTCACCCCTCCACTTT	CSVSKGSNNSPLHF
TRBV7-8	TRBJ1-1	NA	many	TGTGCCAGCAGCTTAGCGGAGGGCCGGAGGAACACTGAAGCTTTCTTT	CASSLAEGRRNTEAFF
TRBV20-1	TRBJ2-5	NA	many	TGCGCCAATGGGTACCAAGAGACCCAGTACTTC	CANGYQETQYF
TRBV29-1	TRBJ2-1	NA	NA	TGCAGCGTGGAGGGGAGCTACAATGAGCAGTTCTTC	CSVEGSYNEQFF
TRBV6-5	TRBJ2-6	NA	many	TGTGCCAGCAGTCAGTCCCAGCCGGGAGGGGCCAACGTCCTGACTTTC	CASSQSQPGGANVLTF
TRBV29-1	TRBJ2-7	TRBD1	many	TGCAGCGTTGAAGATTTTCGGACAGGGAACTCGAAGCAGTACTTC	CSVEDFRTGNSKQYF
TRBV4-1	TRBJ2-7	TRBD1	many	TGCGCCAGCAGCCAAGAAGATTACAGGGGGACGTACGAGCAGTACTTC	CASSQEDYRGTYEQYF
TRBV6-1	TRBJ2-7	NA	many	TGTGCCAGCAGTCCCGCGGGGTGGAGCGAGCAGTACTTC	CASSPAGWSEQYF
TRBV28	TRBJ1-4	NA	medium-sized	TGTGCCAGCAGTCAACTTCGGGCCTTAAGAGAACTGTTTTTT	CASSQLRALRELFF
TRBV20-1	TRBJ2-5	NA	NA	TGCAGTGCGAGACGGGGTAAAGAGACCCAGTACTTC	CSARRGKETQYF
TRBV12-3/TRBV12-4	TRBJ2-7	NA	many	TGTGCCAGCAGCTTGGGGACCCGCGTCAGGGACTACGAGCAGTACTTC	CASSLGTRVRDYEQYF
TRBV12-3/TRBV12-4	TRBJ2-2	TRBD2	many	TGTGCCAGCAGTTTAGCTTATGGGACTAGCAGGACCGGGGAGCTGTTTTTT	CASSLAYGTSRTGELFF
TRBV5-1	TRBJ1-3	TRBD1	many	TGCGCCAGCAGCAAGGGACAGGGGAACACCATATATTTT	CASSKGQGNTIYF
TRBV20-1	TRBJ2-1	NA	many	TGCAGTGCTAGGGGACACCCAAAGGGGGATGAGCAGTTCTTC	CSARGHPKGDEQFF
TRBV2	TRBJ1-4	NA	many	TGTGCGTCCAAGGCCGCCGCCGCGGATGAAAAACTGTTTTTT	CASKAAAADEKLFF
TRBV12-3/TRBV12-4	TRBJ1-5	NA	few	TGTGCCAGCAGTTTAGTGGCAGATCAGCCCCAGCATTTT	CASSLVADQPQHF
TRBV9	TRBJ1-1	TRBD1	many	TGTGCCAGCAGCAGGGAGGGGGACAGGGGTATCGGCACTGAAGCTTTCTTT	CASSREGDRGIGTEAFF
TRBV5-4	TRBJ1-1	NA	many	TGTGCCAGCAGGGACAGCCTTAACACTGAAGCTTTCTTT	CASRDSLNTEAFF
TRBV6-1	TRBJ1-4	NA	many	TGTGCTACTAAGGGCTTGAATGAAAAACTGTTTTTT	CATKGLNEKLFF
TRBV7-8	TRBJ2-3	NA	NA	TGTGCCAGCAGCTTAGTAGGAACGGCGGGAAATACGCAGTATTTT	CASSLVGTAGNTQYF
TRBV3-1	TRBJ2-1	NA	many	TGTGCCAGCAGCCTCAAACAGGGAAACTACAATGAGCAGTTCTTC	CASSLKQGNYNEQFF
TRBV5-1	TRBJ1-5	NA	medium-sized	TGCGCCAGCAGCTTGGATGCAGGGCCGAATCAGCCCCAGCATTTT	CASSLDAGPNQPQHF
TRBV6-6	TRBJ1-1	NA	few	TGTGCCAGCAGCACAGGTGGGGGAAGACCTGAAGCTTTCTTT	CASSTGGGRPEAFF
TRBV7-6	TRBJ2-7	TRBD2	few	TGTGCCAGCAGCCCTCTAGCGGGACTGGCCTACGAGCAGTACTTC	CASSPLAGLAYEQYF
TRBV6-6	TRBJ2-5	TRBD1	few	TGTGCCAGCAGACCTAGCCCGGGACAGGGCTTGAAGCAAGAGACCCAGTACTTC	CASRPSPGQGLKQETQYF
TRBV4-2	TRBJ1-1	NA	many	TGTGCCAGCAGCCAAGAACCGGGACGGAGTGAAGCTTTCTTT	CASSQEPGRSEAFF
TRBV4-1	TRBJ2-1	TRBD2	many	TGCGCCAGCAGCCAAGAGGGGACGGGAGGGAAGAATGAGCAGTTCTTC	CASSQEGTGGKNEQFF
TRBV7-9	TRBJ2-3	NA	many	TGTGCCAGCAGCTTTTCGGATACGCAGTATTTT	CASSFSDTQYF
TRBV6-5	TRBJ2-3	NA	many	TGTGCCAGCAGTTCCACGGGGGCGACGCCAGATACGCAGTATTTT	CASSSTGATPDTQYF
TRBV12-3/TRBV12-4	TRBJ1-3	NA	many	TGTGCCAGCAGTCTACAGGTCTCTGGAAACACCATATATTTT	CASSLQVSGNTIYF
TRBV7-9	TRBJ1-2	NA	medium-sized	TGTGCCAGCAGCTCCCGGGACGGTAACTATGGCTACACCTTC	CASSSRDGNYGYTF
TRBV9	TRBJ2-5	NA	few	TGTGCCAGCAGCCCTAGGACCCAGTCCGGGGAGACCCAGTACTTC	CASSPRTQSGETQYF
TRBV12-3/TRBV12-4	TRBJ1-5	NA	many	TGTGCCAGCAGTTTAGTCCAGGGACGCCAGCCCCAGCATTTT	CASSLVQGRQPQHF
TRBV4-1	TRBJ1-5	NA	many	TGCGCCAGCAGCCAAGATGGAGGGATCGGCAATCAGCCCCAGCATTTT	CASSQDGGIGNQPQHF
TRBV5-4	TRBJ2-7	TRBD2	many	TGTGCCAGCAGCGACGGGACTACCTCCTACGAGCAGTACTTC	CASSDGTTSYEQYF
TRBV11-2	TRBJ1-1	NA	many	TGTGCCAGCAGCTTAAATGTGGGGGAAGAAGCTTTCTTT	CASSLNVGEEAFF
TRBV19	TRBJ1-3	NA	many	TGTGCCAGTAGTATTGTCAAGGAGGACACCATATATTTT	CASSIVKEDTIYF
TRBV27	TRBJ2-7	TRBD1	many	TGTGCCAGCAGCCTGACAGGGGGGGGAGAGCAGTACTTC	CASSLTGGGEQYF
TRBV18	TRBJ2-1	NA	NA	TGTGCCAGCTCACACACCGGGACAATAGACAATGAGCAGTTCTTC	CASSHTGTIDNEQFF
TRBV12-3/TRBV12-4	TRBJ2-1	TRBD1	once	TGTGCCAGCAGGAAAGACAGGGAAGTTTCTAATGAGCAGTTCTTC	CASRKDREVSNEQFF
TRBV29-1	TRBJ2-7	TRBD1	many	TGCAGCGCATCAGGACAGGGCGGCTCCTACGAGCAGTACTTC	CSASGQGGSYEQYF
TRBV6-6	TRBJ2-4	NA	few	TGTGCCAGCAGTGCGGACCTAGCCAAAAACATTCAGTACTTC	CASSADLAKNIQYF
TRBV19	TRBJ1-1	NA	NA	TGTGTCAGTAGCTACAGGGTTGCGAACACTGAAGCTTTCTTT	CVSSYRVANTEAFF
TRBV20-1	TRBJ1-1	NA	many	TGCAGTGCTAGAGATAATAGGCAAGACACTGGGGCTTTCTTT	CSARDNRQDTGAFF
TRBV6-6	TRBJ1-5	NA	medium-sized	TGTGCCAGCAGTTCGGGGGGAGGGGGCAATCAGCCCCAGCATTTT	CASSSGGGGNQPQHF
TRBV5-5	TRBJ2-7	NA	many	TGTGCCAGCAGCTTGATCCGGCTGGTCCGCAACTACGAGCAGTACTTC	CASSLIRLVRNYEQYF
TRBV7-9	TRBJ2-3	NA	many	TGTGCCAGCAGCTTGACCTCTAGCACAGATACGCAGTATTTT	CASSLTSSTDTQYF
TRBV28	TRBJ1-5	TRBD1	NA	TGTGCCAGCAGTTTAGAACAGGGGGCAGGTCAGCCCCAGCATTTT	CASSLEQGAGQPQHF
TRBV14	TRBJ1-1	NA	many	TGTGCCAGCAGCCAAGATGTCGGTGGGTTTTGGACTGAAGCTTTCTTT	CASSQDVGGFWTEAFF
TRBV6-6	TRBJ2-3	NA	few	TGTGCCAGCTCCCTCCCCCGGGCGTTAGACACAGATACGCAGTATTTT	CASSLPRALDTDTQYF